These 11 T cell receptor beta chains originate from one sample sequenced in a study of Ad26.COV2.S vaccination and SARS-CoV-2 variants. Profiling relied on immunoSEQ multiplex PCR, and the TCRdb table lists in-frame clones only, not all of them. The profile shows some 450,000 clones, 90% of them singletons. Treatment noted: around 19 received Ad26.COV2.S at low or high dose, single or two shots; about 5 received placebo; per-sample allocation not given. Samples were taken on day 63 after the first vaccine or placebo injection. The sequencing used peripheral blood, collected in a trial of Ad26.COV2.S vaccine versus placebo. Receptor source: a person aged 18-65 years who received the Ad26.COV2.S COVID-19 vaccine or a placebo.

This clone was picked up a small number of times. The V gene is TRBV11-2, the J gene TRBJ1-6; possibly TRBD1 for D (5 bases). Trimming stripped 5 bases from V and 16 bases from J, with 15 bases between. Looked up from germline, CDR1 is SGHAT and CDR2 is FQNNGV. The CDR3 covers 12 residues. This chain's CDR3 is CASSLRAGILHF. Here the CDR3 DNA reads TGTGCCAGCAGCCTTCGTGCAGGGATTCTCCACTTT.

The J gene is TRBJ2-7, the V gene TRBV27, with TRBD2 as a possible D gene (6 bases). The germline gives CDR1 MNHEY, CDR2 SMNVEV (reference sequence). V gave up 2 bases and J gave up 7 bases, with 12 bases separating them. CDR3 length: 13 residues. The CDR3 DNA reads as TGTGCCAGCAGTTTAGGGGGGAGTGGAGAGCAGTACTTC. Its translation is CASSLGGSGEQYF.

The CDR3 region is CASSAYTGTAMGDEQYF. CDR3 DNA sequence: TGTGCCAGCAGCGCCTACACCGGGACCGCGATGGGGGACGAGCAGTACTTC. The chain has TRBV9 and TRBJ2-7; D is possibly TRBD1 or TRBD2 (5 bases each). Germline-derived CDR1 and CDR2 are SGDLS and YYNGEE. Trimming removed 3 bases at V and 5 bases at J, with 24 bases between. The CDR3 is made up of 17 amino acids.

This chain links TRBV6-2 or TRBV6-3 with TRBJ2-7; the match to TRBD2 covers 12 bases. The CDR3 is made up of 16 amino acids. In germline, CDR1 is MNHEY, CDR2 SVGEGT. V was pared by 4 bases and J by 4 bases, with 8 bases of the junction left unmatched. CDR3 in DNA: TGTGCCAGCAGTTCCCTCGGACTAGCGGGACCTTACGAGCAGTACTTC. Its protein product is CASSSLGLAGPYEQYF.

V is TRBV11-2 and J is TRBJ2-1; possible D gene TRBD1, 8 bases. Germline CDR1 SGHAT, CDR2 FQNNGV. V was trimmed by 8 bases and J by 10 bases, leaving 24 bases between them. This CDR3 comprises 15 residues. CDR3 sequence reads: CASSSQGGGAPEQFF. CDR3 bases: TGTGCCAGCTCCTCACAGGGGGGGGGTGCGCCGGAGCAGTTCTTC.

The J gene is TRBJ2-5, the V gene TRBV4-1; 7 bases map to TRBD2. The length of the CDR3 is 13 residues. Germline CDR1 reads MGHRA; CDR2 reads YSYEKL. Losses at the gene ends were 4 bases for V and 2 bases for J; bases not matched to a gene: 1. In DNA, the CDR3 is TGCGCCAGCAGCCGGACTAGTCAAGAGACCCAGTACTTC. The encoded protein is CASSRTSQETQYF.

This chain links TRBV10-3 with TRBJ2-2; 8 nucleotides agree with TRBD2. This CDR3 is built from 17 residues. V was pared by 0 bases and J by 6 bases, with 9 bases of the junction left unmatched. The germline gives CDR1 ENHRY, CDR2 SYGVKD. CDR3 in DNA: TGTGCCATCAGTGAGTCGAACGGGAGGGCCTTGTCCGGGGAGCTGTTTTTT. Translated, it gives CAISESNGRALSGELFF.

This clone is a singleton in its sample. The CDR3 is CASSTMTGGVYNEQFF. As DNA, the CDR3 is TGTGCCAGCAGCACCATGACAGGGGGCGTCTACAATGAGCAGTTCTTC. This chain uses TRBV7-9 with TRBJ2-1, with 10 bases fitting TRBD1. In germline, CDR1 is SEHNR, CDR2 FQNEAQ (reference sequence). This CDR3 is 16 amino acids long. V shed 5 bases, J shed 3 bases, and the junction held 7 bases outside the gene matches.

The chain is built from TRBV27 and TRBJ2-7; 9 bases are shared with TRBD2. From germline, CDR1 is MNHEY and CDR2 SMNVEV (reference sequence). The V and J ends lost 2 bases and 7 bases, in that order; junction bases with no gene match: 9. This CDR3 has 15 residues. The CDR3 DNA is TGTGCCAGCAGTTTAGTCGCGGGAGGGCCGGGGGAGCAGTACTTC. It codes for CASSLVAGGPGEQYF.

The table lists this clone with a count of one. The CDR3 DNA reads TGTGCCTTGCTAAGAAGGCAACCGAGCTCCTACGAGCAGTACTTC. Amino acids: CALLRRQPSSYEQYF. This chain connects TRBV30 to TRBJ2-7; D uncertain. CDR1 is GTSNPN and CDR2 is SVGIG in the germline V gene (reference sequence). Trimming removed 7 bases from V and 0 bases from J, with 19 bases in between. This CDR3 is 15 amino acids long.

This sequence joins TRBV7-8 and TRBJ2-2; TRBD1 is a possible D gene (5 bases). The V and J ends lost 5 bases and 0 bases respectively, with 22 bases between them. Germline CDR1 is SGHVS and CDR2 is FQNEAQ. The CDR3 length is 19 residues. The CDR3 DNA sequence: TGTGCCAGCAGCAAGACCCAACTCAGGGTTTCCGCGAACACCGGGGAGCTGTTTTTT. Encoded protein: CASSKTQLRVSANTGELFF.